This T cell receptor beta chain was sequenced in a study of response to subunit inactivated influenza vaccine. TCRdb reprocessed the RT-PCR reads with MiXCR, giving one entry per CDR3 protein. This sample has 650,000 to 800,000 distinct CDR3 sequences, with over 11% found just once. Study-wide points: Authors suggested each seasonal flu vaccination may recruit only limited numbers of new T cells.

This clonotype turned up a few times. Its antigen remains unidentified. The sample in question was PBMCs from blood, obtained approximately 15 days before vaccination. This TCR derives from a man in his fifties or sixties who received an inactivated influenza vaccine.

The chain's CDR3 is CASSLKNTKLFF. CDR3 bases: TGTGCCAGCAGCTTGAAGAATACGAAACTGTTTTTT. The V gene is TRBV5-6, the J gene TRBJ1-4; no clear D gene. The CDR3 is 12 residues long. The germline V gene has CDR1 SGHDT and CDR2 YYEEEE. Trimming removed 1 base at V and 11 bases at J, with 9 bases between.